This TCR beta chain is drawn from a study of cytomegalovirus exposure and HLA in healthy donors. Study in general: Early release data held around 82 million unique TCRs from HLA-typed donors.

The primer mix had 60 Vbeta and 13 Jbeta primers. The table came from immunoSEQ multiplex PCR; TCRdb's copy has only in-frame clones and leaves some out. Among fewer than 200,000 clones listed, around four fifths were seen once. This CDR3 region has 13 residues. The V gene's germline CDR1 is MNHNY and CDR2 SVGAGI (reference sequence). Trimming shortened V by 6 bases and J by 4 bases, and 9 bases separated the two germline ends. Study-level findings and limits: Confirmation was obtained in vitro that three CMV-associated chains are specific for CMV antigens. Being indistinguishable, some V segments were excluded, TRBV6-2 and TRBV6-3 among them.

Worth noting for this clone: Antigen: not known.

The sequenced material came from PBMCs. The chain recombines TRBV6-6 with TRBJ2-2, with a possible D match to TRBD1 (5 bases). This sequence was found in a young woman in good health and CMV-seronegative. CDR3 loop: CASSSTVTGELFF. In DNA form, the CDR3 reads TGTGCCAGCAGCTCGACAGTCACCGGGGAGCTGTTTTTT.